Listed below are T cell receptor beta chains from one sample, sequenced in a study of cytomegalovirus exposure and HLA in healthy donors. The protocol was immunoSEQ multiplex PCR, while the TCRdb copy is restricted to in-frame clones and leaves out a portion. The table lists approximately 110,000 clones, about three quarters of them singletons. Sequencing was done on a sample of PBMCs. Source of these receptors: a woman between 55 and 75 years old in good health and CMV-seropositive. Each CDR3 is given with its conserved first and last residue. Expanded clones are given a class, and other clones once, few, many or no size at all.

clone_size: few
v_call: TRBV10-3
cdr3_aa: CAISPGTGFYEQFF

clone_size: -
v_call: TRBV5-5
cdr3_aa: CASSALQGLNYGYTF

clone_size: -
v_call: TRBV11-2
cdr3_aa: CASSPIAGGGPGELFF

clone_size: -
v_call: TRBV6-6
cdr3_aa: CASSGDRGVGDTQYF

clone_size: -
v_call: TRBV7-9
cdr3_aa: CSSSLVGGGAGSYEQYF

clone_size: -
v_call: TRBV4-1
cdr3_aa: CASSQVGAGQGWNEQFF

clone_size: -
v_call: TRBV5-4
cdr3_aa: CASSLGGAGEKLFF

clone_size: -
v_call: TRBV4-1
cdr3_aa: CASSQGLASEQYF

clone_size: -
v_call: TRBV4-2
cdr3_aa: CASSQDARQGTYEQYF

clone_size: -
v_call: TRBV5-1
cdr3_aa: CASSPGQGYEKLFF

clone_size: -
v_call: TRBV27
cdr3_aa: CASRPGQGDGYTF

clone_size: -
v_call: TRBV5-4
cdr3_aa: CASSYWGLAGGQEQYF

clone_size: -
v_call: TRBV19
cdr3_aa: CASSIGQGGGYTF

clone_size: few
v_call: TRBV7-2
cdr3_aa: CASSLLTSGSVNEQFF

clone_size: once
v_call: TRBV28
cdr3_aa: CASSFHPGKAFF

clone_size: -
v_call: TRBV11-2
cdr3_aa: CASSFERLGYEQYF

clone_size: few
v_call: TRBV7-3
cdr3_aa: CASSFGRTSGGNQETQYF

clone_size: -
v_call: TRBV7-8
cdr3_aa: CASSSDSLSGNTIYF